The 15 T cell receptor beta chains in this list originate from one sample, sequenced in a study of early T cells in non-severe SARS-CoV-2 infection. TCRdb re-derived calls from the 5' RACE reads in MiXCR, one entry per CDR3 protein. The sample carries about 92,000 distinct CDR3 sequences, approximately 16% recorded once. Sequencing was performed on whole blood. The receptors come from an adult who was a healthcare worker with PCR-confirmed SARS-CoV-2 infection or an uninfected control (not recorded which).

This chain connects TRBV28 to TRBJ2-2; the match to TRBD1 covers 9 bases. The germline gives CDR1 MDHEN, CDR2 SYDVKM. The junction had 3 bases not matched to a gene; V was cut back by 0 bases and J by 4 bases. The CDR3 is made up of 16 amino acids. The CDR3 reads CASSLWTGGSTGELFF. The CDR3 DNA sequence: TGTGCCAGCAGTTTATGGACAGGGGGTAGCACCGGGGAGCTGTTTTTT.

This chain connects TRBV4-3 to TRBJ2-7; 10 positions match TRBD2. Germline assignment: CDR1 LGHNA and CDR2 YSLEER. The CDR3 loop spans 16 amino acids. The junction had 11 bases not matched to a gene; V was cut back by 4 bases and J by 5 bases. This CDR3 reads CASSPAGVAGGNEQYF. In nucleotides, the CDR3 is TGCGCCAGCAGCCCCGCCGGGGTAGCGGGAGGAAACGAGCAGTACTTC.

A word on this clonotype: This may arise from a read error, as a much more abundant clone is one base away. The V gene is TRBV19, the J gene TRBJ2-1; D perhaps matches TRBD2 (5 bases). Germline V gene sequence: CDR1 LNHDA, CDR2 SQIVND (reference sequence). CDR3 length: 15 residues. The chain's CDR3 is CASSMFAGEGNEQLF. The CDR3 DNA follows: TGTGCCAGTAGTATGTTCGCAGGAGAGGGCAATGAGCAGTTATTC.

The chain carries TRBV15 and TRBJ2-7; 7 nucleotides line up with TRBD2. Unmatched junction bases numbered 11, after V lost 0 bases and J lost 3 bases. Germline CDR1 is LNHNV and CDR2 is YYDKDF (reference sequence). CDR3 length: 17 residues. CDR3 protein: CATSRDDAPGLSYEQYF. For the CDR3, the DNA is TGTGCCACCAGCAGAGATGATGCTCCGGGACTAAGCTACGAGCAGTACTTC.

The V and J genes are TRBV12-3 or TRBV12-4 and TRBJ1-5; the match to TRBD1 covers 8 bases. This CDR3 has 14 amino acids. Unmatched junction bases numbered 5, after V lost 6 bases and J lost 4 bases. The CDR3 protein is CASSGQGWNQPQHF. The CDR3, as DNA: TGTGCCAGCAGCGGACAGGGTTGGAATCAGCCCCAGCATTTT.

This clonotype was picked up many times. The V and J genes are TRBV29-1 and TRBJ1-1, with D hard to call. The CDR3 has 11 residues. Germline CDR1 reads SQVTM; CDR2 reads ANQGSEA. V was pared by 2 bases and J by 6 bases, with 7 bases between. The CDR3 bases are TGCAGCGTTGAAACCCCCTCTGAAGCTTTCTTT. Translation: CSVETPSEAFF.

The chain is built from TRBV13 and TRBJ2-3, with TRBD1 matching 7 bases. The CDR3 spans 16 residues. V trimming: 5 bases; J trimming: 4 bases; junction bases outside the gene matches: 12. Germline assignment: CDR1 PRHDT and CDR2 FYEKMQ (reference sequence). The chain's CDR3 is CASSPPLDRSADTQYF. The DNA for the CDR3 is TGTGCCAGCAGCCCCCCTCTGGACAGGTCCGCAGATACGCAGTATTTT. Full variable domain (outside the CDR3, taken from reference TRBV13 and TRBJ2-3): AAGVIQSPRHLIKEKRETATLKCYPIPRHDTVYWYQQGPGQDPQFLISFYEKMQSDKGSIPDRFSAQQFSDYHSELNMSSLELGDSALYFCASSPPLDRSADTQYFGPGTRLTVL.

The chain links TRBV20-1 to TRBJ1-1, with D unclear. The CDR3 extends over 13 amino acids. CDR1 and CDR2 (germline): DFQATT, SNEGSKA (reference sequence). Trimming stripped 3 bases from V and 0 bases from J, with 8 bases between. The CDR3 protein is CSARFRMNTEAFF. CDR3 DNA: TGCAGTGCTAGGTTCAGAATGAACACTGAAGCTTTCTTT.

This clonotype has ten or more counts. This chain joins TRBV7-6 and TRBJ2-1; 14 bases line up with TRBD2. J gave up 2 bases and V 5 bases, and 8 bases lay outside the gene matches. Germline loops: CDR1 SGHVS, CDR2 FNYEAQ. The CDR3 has 18 amino acids. CDR3 sequence (DNA): TGTGCCAGCAGCCAAGACGGGACTAGCGGGAGTGCCTACAATGAGCAGTTCTTC. Protein sequence: CASSQDGTSGSAYNEQFF.

The rearrangement joins TRBV7-2 to TRBJ2-1, with a possible D match to TRBD2 (5 bases). The germline V gene has CDR1 SGHTA and CDR2 FQGNSA. This CDR3 has 15 residues. The V end lost 7 bases, the J end lost 0 bases, and 13 bases lay between the germline ends. As DNA, the CDR3 is TGTGCCAGCACCCTAAGAGGGAGCTCCTACAATGAGCAGTTCTTC. This codes for CASTLRGSSYNEQFF.

V gene TRBV18 combines with J gene TRBJ2-1; 13 nucleotides match TRBD2. V was pared by 3 bases and J by 5 bases, with 1 base of the junction left unmatched. Germline-derived CDR1 and CDR2 are KGHSH and LQKENI. CDR3 size: 15 residues. As DNA, the CDR3 is TGTGCCAGCTCACCGGGGACTAGCGGGAACAATGAGCAGTTCTTC. Amino acids: CASSPGTSGNNEQFF.

The J gene is TRBJ2-2, the V gene TRBV7-7; D is unresolved. CDR1 is SSHAT and CDR2 is FNYEAQ in the germline V gene (reference sequence). The CDR3 is 12 amino acids. Trimming cost V 2 bases and J 8 bases, with 6 bases left between them. In DNA form, the CDR3 reads TGTGCCAGCAGCTTACCCCAAGGGGAGCTGTTTTTT. It codes for CASSLPQGELFF.

The table lists this clonotype with a few counts. The gene calls are TRBV10-3 and TRBJ2-7, with 9 nucleotides matching TRBD1. Germline V gene lookup returns CDR1 ENHRY and CDR2 SYGVKD. CDR3 length: 14 amino acids. The V gene end was trimmed by 3 bases and the J gene end by 4 bases; junction bases not matched to a gene: 4. This chain's CDR3 is CAISEQGARYEQYF. The CDR3 DNA sequence: TGTGCCATCAGTGAACAGGGGGCCAGGTACGAGCAGTACTTC.

This clonotype was observed many times. The chain employs TRBV6-4 and TRBJ2-1; D remains unclear. V was clipped by 3 bases and J by 6 bases, with 9 bases between them. The CDR3 covers 13 residues. Germline V gene data show CDR1 as MRHNA and CDR2 as SNTAGT. This CDR3 is CASSDRDTNEQFF. Here the CDR3 DNA reads TGTGCCAGCAGTGATCGAGATACCAATGAGCAGTTCTTC.

J is TRBJ2-2 and V is TRBV19; D is tentatively TRBD1 or TRBD2 (6 bases each). Between the trimmed V and J ends, which lost 4 bases and 6 bases, there was a span of 21 bases. The CDR3 length is 17 residues. Germline assignment: CDR1 LNHDA and CDR2 SQIVND (reference sequence). Written as DNA, the CDR3 is TGTGCCAGTAGTACCACGGGGGCGATCTTAAGCGCCGGGGAGCTGTTTTTT. It specifies CASSTTGAILSAGELFF.